This T cell receptor beta chain was captured in a study of spatial heterogeneity in lung cancer. Trimming removed 0 bases from V and 4 bases from J; junction bases left unmatched: 13. The CDR3 is 18 residues long. CDR1 and CDR2 (germline): SGHDT, YYEEEE. Many counts were recorded for this clonotype. TCRdb passed the 5' RACE reads through MiXCR, listing each CDR3 protein once. The sample shows approximately 40,000 distinct CDR3 sequences, almost 7% of them seen only once. Time point specified: sample taken at primary tumor resection. Here the sequenced sample was PBMCs, taken at surgery. The receptor was derived from a female donor with early-stage non-small cell lung cancer. The rearrangement joins TRBV5-6 to TRBJ2-1, with 7 bases lining up with TRBD2. CDR3 coding DNA: TGTGCCAGCAGCTTGGCCCGCTGGGGGGGAACAAGTTACAATGAGCAGTTCTTC. Protein: CASSLARWGGTSYNEQFF.